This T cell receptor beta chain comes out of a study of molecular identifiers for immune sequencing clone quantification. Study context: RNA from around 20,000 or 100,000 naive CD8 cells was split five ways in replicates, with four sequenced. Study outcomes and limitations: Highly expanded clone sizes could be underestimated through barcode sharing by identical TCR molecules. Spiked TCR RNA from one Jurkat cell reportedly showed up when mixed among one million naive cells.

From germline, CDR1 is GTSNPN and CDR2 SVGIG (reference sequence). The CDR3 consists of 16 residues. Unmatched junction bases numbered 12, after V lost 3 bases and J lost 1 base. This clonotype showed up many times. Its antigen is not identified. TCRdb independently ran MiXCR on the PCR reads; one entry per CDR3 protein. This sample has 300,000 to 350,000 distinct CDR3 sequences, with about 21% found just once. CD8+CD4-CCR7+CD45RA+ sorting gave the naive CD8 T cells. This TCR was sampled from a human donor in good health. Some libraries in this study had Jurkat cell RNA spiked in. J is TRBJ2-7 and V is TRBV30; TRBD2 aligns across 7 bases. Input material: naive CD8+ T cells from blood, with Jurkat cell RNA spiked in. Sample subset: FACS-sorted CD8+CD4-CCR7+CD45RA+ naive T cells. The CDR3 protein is CAWRVMGEGRSYEQYF. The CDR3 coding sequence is TGTGCCTGGAGAGTAATGGGGGAGGGCCGGTCCTACGAGCAGTACTTC.